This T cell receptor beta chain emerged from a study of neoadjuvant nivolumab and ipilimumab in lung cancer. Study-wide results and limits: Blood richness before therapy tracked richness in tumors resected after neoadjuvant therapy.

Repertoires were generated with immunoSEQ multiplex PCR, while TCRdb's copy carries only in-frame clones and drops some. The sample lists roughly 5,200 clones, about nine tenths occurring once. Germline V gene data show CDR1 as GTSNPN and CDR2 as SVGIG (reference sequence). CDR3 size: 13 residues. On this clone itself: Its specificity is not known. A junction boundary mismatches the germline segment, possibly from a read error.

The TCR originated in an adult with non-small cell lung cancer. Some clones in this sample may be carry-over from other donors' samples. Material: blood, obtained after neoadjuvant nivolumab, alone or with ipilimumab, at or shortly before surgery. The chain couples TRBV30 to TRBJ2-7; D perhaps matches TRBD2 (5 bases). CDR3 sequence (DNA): TGTGCCGGGAGCCGCTGGTCCTCTGACGAGCAGTACTTC. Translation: CAGSRWSSDEQYF.